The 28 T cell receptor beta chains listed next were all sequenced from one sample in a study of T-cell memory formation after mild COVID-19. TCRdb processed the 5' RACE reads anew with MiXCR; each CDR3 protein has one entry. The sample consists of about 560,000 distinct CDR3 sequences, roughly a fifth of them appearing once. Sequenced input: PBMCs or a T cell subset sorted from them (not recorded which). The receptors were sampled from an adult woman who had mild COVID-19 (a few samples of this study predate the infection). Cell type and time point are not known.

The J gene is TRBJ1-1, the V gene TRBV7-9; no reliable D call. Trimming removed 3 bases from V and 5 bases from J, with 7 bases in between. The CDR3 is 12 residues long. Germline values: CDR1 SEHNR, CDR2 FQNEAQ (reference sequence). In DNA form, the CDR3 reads TGTGCCAGCAGCTTTGGGAGAACTGAAGCTTTCTTT. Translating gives CASSFGRTEAFF.

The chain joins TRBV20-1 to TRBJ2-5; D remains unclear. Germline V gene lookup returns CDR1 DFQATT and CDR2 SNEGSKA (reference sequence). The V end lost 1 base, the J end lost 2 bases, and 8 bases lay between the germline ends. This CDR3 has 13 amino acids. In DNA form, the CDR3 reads TGCAGTGCTAGAGCGGAAGGGCAAGAGACCCAGTACTTC. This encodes CSARAEGQETQYF.

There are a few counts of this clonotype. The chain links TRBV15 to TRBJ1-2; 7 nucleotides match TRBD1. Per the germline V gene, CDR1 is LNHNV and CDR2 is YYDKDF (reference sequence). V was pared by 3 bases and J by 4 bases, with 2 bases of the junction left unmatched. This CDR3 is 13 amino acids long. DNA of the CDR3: TGTGCCACCAGCAGCGACAGGGTCTATGGCTACACCTTC. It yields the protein CATSSDRVYGYTF.

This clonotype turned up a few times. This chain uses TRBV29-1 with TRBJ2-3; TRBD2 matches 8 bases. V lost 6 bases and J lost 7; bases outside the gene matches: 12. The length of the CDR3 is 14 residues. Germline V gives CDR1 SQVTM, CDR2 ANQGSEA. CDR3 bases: TGCAGCGTAGGGGGACTAGAATTCGAGAATACGCAGTATTTT. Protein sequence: CSVGGLEFENTQYF.

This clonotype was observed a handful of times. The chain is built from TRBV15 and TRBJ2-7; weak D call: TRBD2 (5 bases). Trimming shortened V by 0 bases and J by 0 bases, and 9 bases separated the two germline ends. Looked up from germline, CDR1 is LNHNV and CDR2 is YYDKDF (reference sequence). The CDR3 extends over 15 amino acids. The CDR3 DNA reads TGTGCCACCAGCAGAGATCGGGGTGTCTCCTACGAGCAGTACTTC. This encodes CATSRDRGVSYEQYF.

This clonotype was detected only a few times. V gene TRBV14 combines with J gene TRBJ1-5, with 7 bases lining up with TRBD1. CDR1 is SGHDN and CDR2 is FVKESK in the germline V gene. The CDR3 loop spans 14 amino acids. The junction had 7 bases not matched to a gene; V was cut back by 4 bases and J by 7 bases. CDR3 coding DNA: TGTGCCAGCAGCCCGAGGGGGCAGGCACAGCCCCAGCATTTT. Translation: CASSPRGQAQPQHF. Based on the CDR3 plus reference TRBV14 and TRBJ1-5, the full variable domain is EAGVTQFPSHSVIEKGQTVTLRCDPISGHDNLYWYRRVMGKEIKFLLHFVKESKQDESGMPNNRFLAERTGGTYSTLKVQPAELEDSGVYFCASSPRGQAQPQHFGDGTRLSIL.

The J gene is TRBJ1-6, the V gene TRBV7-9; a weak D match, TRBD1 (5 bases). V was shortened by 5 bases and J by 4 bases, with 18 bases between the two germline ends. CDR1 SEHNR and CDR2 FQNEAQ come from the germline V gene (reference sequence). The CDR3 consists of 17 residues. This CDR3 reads CASSNIGPGGYNSPLHF. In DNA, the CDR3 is TGTGCCAGCAGCAACATCGGCCCGGGGGGTTATAATTCACCCCTCCACTTT.

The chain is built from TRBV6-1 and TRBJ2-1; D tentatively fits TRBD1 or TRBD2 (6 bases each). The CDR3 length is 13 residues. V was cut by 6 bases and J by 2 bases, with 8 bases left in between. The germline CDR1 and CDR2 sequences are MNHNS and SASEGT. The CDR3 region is CASRRDTYNEQFF. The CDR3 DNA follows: TGTGCCAGCAGGCGGGACACCTACAATGAGCAGTTCTTC.

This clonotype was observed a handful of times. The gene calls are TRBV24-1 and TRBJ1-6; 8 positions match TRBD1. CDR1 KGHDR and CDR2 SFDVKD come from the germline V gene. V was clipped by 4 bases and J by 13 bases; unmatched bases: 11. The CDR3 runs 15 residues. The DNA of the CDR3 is TGTGCCACCAGTGACACTCCGGGACAGGCCTTCCCCCTCCACTTT. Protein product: CATSDTPGQAFPLHF.

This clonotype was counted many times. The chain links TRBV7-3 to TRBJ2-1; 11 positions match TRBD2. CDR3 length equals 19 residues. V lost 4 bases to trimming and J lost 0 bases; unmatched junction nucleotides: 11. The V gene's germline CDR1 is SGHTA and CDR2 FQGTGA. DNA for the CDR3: TGTGCCAGCAGCTCATCACCCCCGGGACTAGCGGACTCCTACAATGAGCAGTTCTTC. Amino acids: CASSSSPPGLADSYNEQFF.

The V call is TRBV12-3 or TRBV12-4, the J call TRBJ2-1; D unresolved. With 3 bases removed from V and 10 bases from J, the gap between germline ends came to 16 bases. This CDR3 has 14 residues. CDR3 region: CASSFRGGQSEQFF. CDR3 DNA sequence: TGTGCCAGCAGTTTCAGAGGTGGGCAGTCCGAGCAGTTCTTC.

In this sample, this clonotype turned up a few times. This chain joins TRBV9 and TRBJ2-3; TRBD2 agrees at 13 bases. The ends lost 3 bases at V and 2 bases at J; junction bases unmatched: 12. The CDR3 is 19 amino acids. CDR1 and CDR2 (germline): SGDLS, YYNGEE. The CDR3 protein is CASSAHGTSGTLLTDTQYF. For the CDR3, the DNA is TGTGCCAGCAGCGCCCACGGGACTAGCGGGACCCTCCTCACAGATACGCAGTATTTT. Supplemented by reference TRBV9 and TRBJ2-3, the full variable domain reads DSGVTQTPKHLITATGQRVTLRCSPRSGDLSVYWYQQSLDQGLQFLIQYYNGEERAKGNILERFSAQQFPDLHSELNLSSLELGDSALYFCASSAHGTSGTLLTDTQYFGPGTRLTVL.

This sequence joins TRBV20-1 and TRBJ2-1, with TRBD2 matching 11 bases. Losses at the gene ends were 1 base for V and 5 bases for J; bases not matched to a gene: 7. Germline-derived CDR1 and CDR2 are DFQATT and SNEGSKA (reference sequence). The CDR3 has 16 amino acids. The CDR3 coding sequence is TGCAGTGCTAGAGGTTTGACTAGCGGGGTTAACAATGAGCAGTTCTTC. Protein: CSARGLTSGVNNEQFF.

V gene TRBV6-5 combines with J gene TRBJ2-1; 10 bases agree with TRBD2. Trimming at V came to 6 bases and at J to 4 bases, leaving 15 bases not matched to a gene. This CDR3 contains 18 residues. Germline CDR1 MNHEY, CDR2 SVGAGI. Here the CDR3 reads CASSWERASGGLYNEQFF. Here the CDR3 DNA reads TGTGCCAGCAGCTGGGAAAGAGCTAGCGGGGGATTATACAATGAGCAGTTCTTC.

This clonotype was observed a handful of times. This chain's CDR3 is CASSVNGAYEQYF. In DNA, the CDR3 is TGCGCCAGCAGCGTAAACGGAGCCTACGAGCAGTACTTC. This sequence joins TRBV5-1 and TRBJ2-7; D remains ambiguous. Germline V gene sequence: CDR1 SGHRS, CDR2 YFSETQ. The CDR3 totals 13 residues. V gave up 4 bases and J gave up 2 bases, with 10 bases separating them.

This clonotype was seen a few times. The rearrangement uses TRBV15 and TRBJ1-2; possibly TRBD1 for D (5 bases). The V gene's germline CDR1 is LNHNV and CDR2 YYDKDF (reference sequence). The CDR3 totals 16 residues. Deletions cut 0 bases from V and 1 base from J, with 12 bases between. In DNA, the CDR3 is TGTGCCACCAGCAGAGAAAGACAGCTCCTTAACTATGGCTACACCTTC. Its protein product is CATSRERQLLNYGYTF.

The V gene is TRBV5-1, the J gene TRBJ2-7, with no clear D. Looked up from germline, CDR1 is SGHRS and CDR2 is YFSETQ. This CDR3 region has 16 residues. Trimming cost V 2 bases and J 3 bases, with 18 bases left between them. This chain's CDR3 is CASSLTSRLSDYEQYF. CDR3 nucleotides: TGCGCCAGCAGCTTAACGAGCAGGTTGTCCGACTACGAGCAGTACTTC.

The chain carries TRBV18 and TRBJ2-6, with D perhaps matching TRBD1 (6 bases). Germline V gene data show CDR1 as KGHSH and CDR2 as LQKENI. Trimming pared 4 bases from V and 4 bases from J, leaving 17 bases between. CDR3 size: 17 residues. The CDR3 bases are TGTGCCAGCTCACATGGGGGCAGCGTTTCCGGGGCCAACGTCCTGACTTTC. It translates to CASSHGGSVSGANVLTF.

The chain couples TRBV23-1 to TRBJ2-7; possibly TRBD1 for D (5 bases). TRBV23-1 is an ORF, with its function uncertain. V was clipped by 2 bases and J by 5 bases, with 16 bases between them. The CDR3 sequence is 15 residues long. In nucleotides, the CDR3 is TGCGCCAGCAGTCAAATCAGGCCCGTAGGGGACGAGCAGTACTTC. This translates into CASSQIRPVGDEQYF.

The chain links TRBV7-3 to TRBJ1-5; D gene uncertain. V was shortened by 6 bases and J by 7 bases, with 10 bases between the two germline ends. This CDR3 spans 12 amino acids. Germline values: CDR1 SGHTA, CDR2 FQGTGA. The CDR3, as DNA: TGTGCCAGCAGTCACACAATCCAGCCCCAGCATTTT. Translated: CASSHTIQPQHF.

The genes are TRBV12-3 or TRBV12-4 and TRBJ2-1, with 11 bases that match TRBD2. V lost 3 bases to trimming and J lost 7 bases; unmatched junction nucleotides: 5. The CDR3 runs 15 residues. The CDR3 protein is CASSLTLAGANEQFF. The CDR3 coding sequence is TGTGCCAGCAGTTTGACACTAGCGGGGGCGAATGAGCAGTTCTTC.

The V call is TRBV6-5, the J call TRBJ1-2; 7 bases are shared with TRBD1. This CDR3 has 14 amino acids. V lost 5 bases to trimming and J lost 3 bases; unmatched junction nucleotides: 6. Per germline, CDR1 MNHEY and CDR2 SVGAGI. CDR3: CASSPRGGDYGYTF. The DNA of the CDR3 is TGTGCCAGCAGTCCCAGGGGGGGGGACTATGGCTACACCTTC.

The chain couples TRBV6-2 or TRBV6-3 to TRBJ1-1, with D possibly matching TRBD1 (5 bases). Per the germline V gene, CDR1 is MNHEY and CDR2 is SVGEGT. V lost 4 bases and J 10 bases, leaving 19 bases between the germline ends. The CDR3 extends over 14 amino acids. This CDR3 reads CASSWGYTEVGAFF. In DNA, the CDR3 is TGTGCCAGCAGTTGGGGGTACACCGAAGTTGGAGCTTTCTTT.

The CDR3 nucleotides are TGTGCCAGCAGCCATGGGGCGGGTTGGGAGACCCAGTACTTC. Translation gives CASSHGAGWETQYF. This chain links TRBV7-2 with TRBJ2-5; the D call may be TRBD1 or TRBD2 (5 bases each). This CDR3 comprises 14 residues. V was clipped by 5 bases and J by 5 bases, with 15 bases between them. CDR1 SGHTA and CDR2 FQGNSA come from the germline V gene.

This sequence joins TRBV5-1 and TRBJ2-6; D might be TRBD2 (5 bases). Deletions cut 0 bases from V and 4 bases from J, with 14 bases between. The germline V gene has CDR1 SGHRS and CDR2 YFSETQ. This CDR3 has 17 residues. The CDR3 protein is CASSLAVWEIGANVLTF. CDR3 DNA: TGCGCCAGCAGCTTGGCGGTCTGGGAGATCGGGGCCAACGTCCTGACTTTC.

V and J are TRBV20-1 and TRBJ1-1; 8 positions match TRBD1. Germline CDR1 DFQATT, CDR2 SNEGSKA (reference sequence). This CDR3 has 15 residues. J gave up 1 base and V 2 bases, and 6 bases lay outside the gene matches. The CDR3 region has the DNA TGCAGTGCTAGACCTCGGACAGGGCCGAACACTGAAGCTTTCTTT. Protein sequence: CSARPRTGPNTEAFF.

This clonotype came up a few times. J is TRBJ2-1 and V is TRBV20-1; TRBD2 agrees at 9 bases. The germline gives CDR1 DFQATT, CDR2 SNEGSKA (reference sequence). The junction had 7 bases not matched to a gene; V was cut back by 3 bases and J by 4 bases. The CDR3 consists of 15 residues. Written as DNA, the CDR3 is TGCAGTGCTAGTAGTGCTAGCGGGGTTTACAATGAGCAGTTCTTC. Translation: CSASSASGVYNEQFF.

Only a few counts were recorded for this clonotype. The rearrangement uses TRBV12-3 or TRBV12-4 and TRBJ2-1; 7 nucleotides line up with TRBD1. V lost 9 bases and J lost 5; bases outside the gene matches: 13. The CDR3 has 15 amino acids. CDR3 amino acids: CASQEGAVINNEQFF. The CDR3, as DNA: TGTGCCAGTCAAGAGGGGGCAGTGATCAACAATGAGCAGTTCTTC.